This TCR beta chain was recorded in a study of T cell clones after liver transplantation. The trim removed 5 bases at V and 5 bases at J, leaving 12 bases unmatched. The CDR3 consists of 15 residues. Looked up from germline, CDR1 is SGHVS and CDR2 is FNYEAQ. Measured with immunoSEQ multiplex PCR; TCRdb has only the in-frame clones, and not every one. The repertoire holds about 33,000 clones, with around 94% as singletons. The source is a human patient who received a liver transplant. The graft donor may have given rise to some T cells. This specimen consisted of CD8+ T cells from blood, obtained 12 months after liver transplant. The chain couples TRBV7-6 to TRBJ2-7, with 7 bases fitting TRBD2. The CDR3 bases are TGTGCCAGCAGCCAGGGTGCGGGGAGGGCCCACGAGCAGTACTTC. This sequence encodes CASSQGAGRAHEQYF. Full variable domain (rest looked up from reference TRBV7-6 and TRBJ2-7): GAGVSQSPRYKVTKRGQDVALRCDPISGHVSLYWYRQALGQGPEFLTYFNYEAQQDKSGLPNDRFSAERPEGSISTLTIQRTEQRDSAMYRCASSQGAGRAHEQYFGPGTRLTVT.